This T cell receptor beta chain was retrieved from a study of beta chain features in type 1 diabetes. The study, taken as a whole, reports: PCR might pick shorter templates more often, in the same way for patients and controls. TCRB CDR3 length was moderately but significantly reduced in all four CD4+ subsets of Type 1 diabetes patients.

Expressed TCRB transcripts were sequenced because the entire RNA isolate underwent reverse transcription. TCRdb keeps only in-frame clones here, not all; method: immunoSEQ multiplex PCR. This table has about 700,000 clones, roughly 12% appearing once. With 6 bases removed from V and 4 bases from J, the gap between germline ends came to 4 bases. Germline V gene sequence: CDR1 SGHTA, CDR2 FQGNSA. CDR3 length: 11 amino acids. This clone was seen at least ten times. Its target is not known. Other DNA sequences from this sample encode an identical CDR3 as well. Sequencing was done on a sample of naive CD4+ T cells from blood. The sequence came from a man aged 18 to 35 with type 1 diabetes. The rearrangement links TRBV7-2 to TRBJ2-1, with D unclear. DNA of the CDR3: TGTGCCAGCAGTCCTTACAATGAGCAGTTCTTC. Its translation: CASSPYNEQFF.